This section outlines one T cell receptor (beta chain) sequence together with its context. Clones were read by immunoSEQ multiplex PCR, and TCRdb kept only the in-frame ones, dropping some. Of roughly 64,000 clones listed, about four fifths were seen once; the top ten hold 7.5% to 10%. This entry is derived from a study of OX40 agonist ivuxolimab in advanced cancers. Germline CDR1 reads SGHNT; CDR2 reads YENEEA. The germline V and J ends were trimmed by 2 bases and 4 bases, with 12 bases remaining between them. The CDR3 runs 14 residues. This receptor was identified in an adult with an advanced solid tumor such as melanoma, head and neck, liver or kidney cancer. The rearrangement uses TRBV11-3 and TRBJ2-7, with a possible D match to TRBD2 (5 bases). Sequencing used CD4+ or CD8+ T cells sorted from blood, obtained in a trial of the OX40 agonist ivuxolimab. The CDR3 sequence is CASSLQLGKYEQYF. The DNA for the CDR3 is TGTGCCAGCAGCTTACAACTAGGGAAGTACGAGCAGTACTTC.